This T cell receptor beta chain derives from a study of tumor and adjacent non-tumor tissue in lung cancer. As for the study in general: Aged about 30 to 85 years, patients included 9 to 11 men and about 5 women with stage I to III disease. Whole-study results and caveats: Compared with tumor, normal lung showed significantly lower TCR diversity. Normal lung showed higher cumulative top 100 clone frequency than tumor.

RNA was extracted from bulk tissue without any cell sorting. Newly diagnosed lung cancer patients had thoracic surgery in China, August–late 2014, without prior chemotherapy. The sample holds a few counts of this clonotype. No antigen is known for it. Three rounds of nested PCR, following a modified ARM-PCR protocol, produced the TCRbeta library. TCRdb independently ran MiXCR on the multiplex PCR reads; one entry per CDR3 protein. The top ten hold roughly 13% of the sample, which has under 150,000 distinct CDR3 sequences, about 66% seen once. The sequenced sample was lung tumor tissue. This sequence originates from a man younger than 40 with non-small cell lung cancer.

The CDR3 loop reads CASSQGGRTVEHRELFF. The CDR3 DNA is TGCGCCAGCAGCCAAGGGGGGCGGACAGTGGAACACCGGGAGCTGTTTTTT. The chain joins TRBV4-1 to TRBJ2-2; the D gene is possibly TRBD1 (6 bases). V lost 1 base, J lost 9 bases, and 21 bases lay in between. CDR3 length equals 17 residues. Germline V gene sequence: CDR1 MGHRA, CDR2 YSYEKL.